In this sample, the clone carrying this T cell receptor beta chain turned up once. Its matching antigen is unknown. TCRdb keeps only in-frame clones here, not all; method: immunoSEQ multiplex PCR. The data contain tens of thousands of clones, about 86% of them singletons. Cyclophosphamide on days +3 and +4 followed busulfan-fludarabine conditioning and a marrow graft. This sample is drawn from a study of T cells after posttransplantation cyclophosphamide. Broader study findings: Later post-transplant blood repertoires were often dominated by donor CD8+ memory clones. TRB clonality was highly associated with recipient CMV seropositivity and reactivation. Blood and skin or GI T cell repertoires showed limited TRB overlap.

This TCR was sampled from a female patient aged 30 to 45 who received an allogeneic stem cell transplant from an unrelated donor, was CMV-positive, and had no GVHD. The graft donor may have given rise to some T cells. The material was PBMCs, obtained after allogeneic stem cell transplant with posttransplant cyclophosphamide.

CDR3 region: CASSSTSRPQGLGYEQYF. In DNA form, the CDR3 reads TGTGCCAGCAGTTCCACCTCACGCCCTCAGGGTCTCGGATACGAGCAGTACTTC. The chain couples TRBV27 to TRBJ2-7; D is perhaps TRBD1 (5 bases). Trimming took 4 bases from V and 4 from J, leaving 26 bases between them. The CDR3 is 18 residues long. Germline lookup yields CDR1 MNHEY and CDR2 SMNVEV (reference sequence).